The entry that follows covers one T cell receptor (beta chain) sequence. Its target is unknown. The sample originates from a study of CD8 T cells in ankylosing spondylitis. Study results and limitations: What seemed typical of ankylosing spondylitis blood was a TCR beta motif built from several highly homologous variants.

TCR beta libraries were made by quantitative 5'-RACE with molecular barcodes. From the 5' RACE reads, TCRdb called clonotypes with MiXCR, one entry per CDR3 protein. Among about 450,000 distinct CDR3 sequences, approximately 26% were seen once, and the ten largest hold over 0.8%. The J segment lost 10 bases and the V segment lost 5 bases, leaving 4 bases of the junction unmatched. CDR3 length: 13 residues. The V call is TRBV12-3 or TRBV12-4, the J call TRBJ1-6, with 8 bases fitting TRBD1. Sequencing was done on a sample of blood, either unsorted or a sorted T cell fraction (not recorded which). The clonotype originates from a male donor with ankylosing spondylitis. The CDR3 coding sequence is TGTGCCAGCAGTGGACAGGGTAAATCACCCCTCCACTTT. Amino acids: CASSGQGKSPLHF.